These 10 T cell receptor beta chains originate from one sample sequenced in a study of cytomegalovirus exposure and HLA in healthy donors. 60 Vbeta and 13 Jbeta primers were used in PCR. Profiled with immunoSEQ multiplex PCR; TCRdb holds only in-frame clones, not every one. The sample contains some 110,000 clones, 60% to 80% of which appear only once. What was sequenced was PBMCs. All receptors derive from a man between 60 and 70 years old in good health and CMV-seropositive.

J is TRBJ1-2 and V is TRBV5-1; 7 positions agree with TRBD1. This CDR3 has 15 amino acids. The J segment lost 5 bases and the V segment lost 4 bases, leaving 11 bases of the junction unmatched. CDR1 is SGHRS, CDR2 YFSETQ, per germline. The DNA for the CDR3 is TGCGCCAGCAGCAGTATGAGGGGGCTAGGGTATGGCTACACCTTC. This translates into CASSSMRGLGYGYTF.

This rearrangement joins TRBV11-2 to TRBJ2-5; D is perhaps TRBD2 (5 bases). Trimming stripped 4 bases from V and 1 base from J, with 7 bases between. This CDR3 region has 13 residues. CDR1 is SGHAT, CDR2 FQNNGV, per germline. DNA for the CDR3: TGTGCCAGCAGCTCCGGACTCCAAGAGACCCAGTACTTC. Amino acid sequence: CASSSGLQETQYF.

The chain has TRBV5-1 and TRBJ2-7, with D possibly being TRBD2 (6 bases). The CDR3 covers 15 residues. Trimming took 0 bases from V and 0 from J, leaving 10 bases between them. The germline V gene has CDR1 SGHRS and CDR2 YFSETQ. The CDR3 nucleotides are TGCGCCAGCAGCTTGGGGGGGAGGAACTCCTACGAGCAGTACTTC. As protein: CASSLGGRNSYEQYF.

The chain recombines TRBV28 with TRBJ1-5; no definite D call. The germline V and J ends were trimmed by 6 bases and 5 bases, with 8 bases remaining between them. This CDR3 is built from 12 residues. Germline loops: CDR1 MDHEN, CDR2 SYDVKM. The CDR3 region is CASRVGDQPQHF. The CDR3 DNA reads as TGTGCCAGCAGGGTAGGAGATCAGCCCCAGCATTTT.

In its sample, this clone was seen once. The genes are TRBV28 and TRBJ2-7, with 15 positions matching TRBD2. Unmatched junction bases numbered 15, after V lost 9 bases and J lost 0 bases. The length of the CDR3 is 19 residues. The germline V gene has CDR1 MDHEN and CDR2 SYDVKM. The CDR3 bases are TGTGCCAGTATAACACCGGGACTAGCGGGGGGCGCCAGCTCCTACGAGCAGTACTTC. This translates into CASITPGLAGGASSYEQYF.

CDR3 sequence reads: CASSINRGSAQPQHF. The CDR3 bases are TGTGCCAGTAGTATAAATCGGGGTTCGGCGCAGCCCCAGCATTTT. The V gene is TRBV19, the J gene TRBJ1-5; D not resolved. The germline CDR1 and CDR2 sequences are LNHDA and SQIVND (reference sequence). V gave up 2 bases and J gave up 7 bases, with 15 bases separating them. The CDR3 is 15 residues long.

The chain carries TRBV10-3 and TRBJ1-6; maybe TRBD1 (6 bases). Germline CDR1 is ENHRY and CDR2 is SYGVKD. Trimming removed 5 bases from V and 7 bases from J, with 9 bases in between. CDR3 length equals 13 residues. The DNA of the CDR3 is TGTGCCATCAGTAATACAGGGAATTCACCCCTCCACTTT. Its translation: CAISNTGNSPLHF.

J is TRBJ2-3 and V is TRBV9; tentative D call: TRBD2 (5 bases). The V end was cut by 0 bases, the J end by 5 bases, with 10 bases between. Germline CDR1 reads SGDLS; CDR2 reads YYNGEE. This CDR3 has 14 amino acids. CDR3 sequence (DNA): TGTGCCAGCAGCGTAGATAGAACTAGAGATACGCAGTATTTT. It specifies CASSVDRTRDTQYF.

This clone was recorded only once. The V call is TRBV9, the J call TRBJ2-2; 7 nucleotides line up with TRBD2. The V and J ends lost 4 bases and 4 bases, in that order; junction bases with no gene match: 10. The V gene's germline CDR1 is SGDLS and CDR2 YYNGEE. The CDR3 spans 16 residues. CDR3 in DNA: TGTGCCAGCAGCCCGGGAGCGGGAAGTGGCACCGGGGAGCTGTTTTTT. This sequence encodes CASSPGAGSGTGELFF.

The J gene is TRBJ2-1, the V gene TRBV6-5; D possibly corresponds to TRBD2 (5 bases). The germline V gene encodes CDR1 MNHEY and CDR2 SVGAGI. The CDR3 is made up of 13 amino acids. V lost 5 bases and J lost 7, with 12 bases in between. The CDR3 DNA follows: TGTGCCAGCAGTCATCGTCGGGGAAATGAGCAGTTCTTC. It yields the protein CASSHRRGNEQFF.